One T cell receptor (beta chain) is described in this entry. Its antigen remains unidentified. The data were obtained in a study of Ad26.COV2.S vaccination and SARS-CoV-2 variants. TCRdb's copy holds only in-frame clones and misses some; the assay was immunoSEQ multiplex PCR. Of about 350,000 clones listed, 88% are singletons. The V gene's germline CDR1 is MDHEN and CDR2 SYDVKM. V was cut by 3 bases and J by 0 bases, with 9 bases left in between. The CDR3 sequence is 15 residues long. Broader study findings: There was reportedly substantial breadth in spike-specific CD8+ and CD4+ T cell responses after vaccination. Non-spike TCR breadth did not differ much between vaccine and placebo recipients.

Described treatment: some 19 received Ad26.COV2.S at low or high dose, single or two shots; about 5 received placebo; per-sample allocation not given. Samples analyzed were those drawn on day 63 after the first vaccine or placebo injection. Expressing Wuhan-strain SARS-CoV-2 spike, an Ad26 vector served as the vaccine. The chain employs TRBV28 and TRBJ2-1; no firm D call. The TCR was taken from a person between 18 and 59 years old who received the Ad26.COV2.S COVID-19 vaccine or a placebo. The material sequenced was peripheral blood, taken in a trial of Ad26.COV2.S vaccine versus placebo. Here the CDR3 reads CASSFGFSSYNEQFF. As DNA, the CDR3 is TGTGCCAGCAGTTTTGGCTTTAGCTCCTACAATGAGCAGTTCTTC.